This TCR beta chain was sequenced for a study of T cell repertoires in cytomegalovirus infection. Looking at the study overall: Indications came from public TCR beta signatures; they pointed to CMV infection and to a matching HLA type.

TCRdb called the reads again in MiXCR, with one record for every CDR3 protein. Among approximately 500,000 distinct CDR3 sequences listed, more than 15% were seen once. The ends lost 4 bases at V and 6 bases at J; junction bases unmatched: 6. The germline gives CDR1 SGHVS, CDR2 FNYEAQ. The CDR3 sequence is 14 residues long. This clonotype was observed many times. Its antigen is currently unknown. Study findings and constraints: Ex vivo, HLA-C-restricted CMV-specific TCR beta clonotypes prevailed over the rest of the response. Identification of carriers of CMV plus the relevant HLA was performed using cumulative public TCR beta family frequency.

This receptor was obtained from a human donor in good health (CMV status not recorded). Some clones in this sample may be carry-over from other donors' samples. This chain uses TRBV7-6 with TRBJ2-7, with 10 nucleotides matching TRBD1. The sequenced sample consisted of CD8+ T cells from PBMCs. As DNA, the CDR3 is TGTGCCAGCAGCTCCGGGACAGGGGAGGGCGAGCAGTACTTC. This translates into CASSSGTGEGEQYF.